These 3 T cell receptor beta chains share one sample of origin, sequenced in a study of shared clonotypes between healthy human individuals. Profiled with immunoSEQ multiplex PCR; TCRdb holds only in-frame clones, not every one. The sample records some 2.3 million clones, over 85% being singletons. Sequencing was done on a sample of naive CD4+ T cells from PBMCs. Subset reported: CD45RA+ positively selected. Receptors were obtained from a man younger than 35 in good health. Some clones in this sample may be carry-over from other donors' samples.

The V gene is TRBV28, the J gene TRBJ1-1, with D unclear. CDR3 length: 14 residues. Trimming removed 8 bases at V and 0 bases at J, with 13 bases between. Germline V gene sequence: CDR1 MDHEN, CDR2 SYDVKM. Here the CDR3 DNA reads TGTGCCAGCGGTACCATCGCAATGAACACTGAAGCTTTCTTT. Residues: CASGTIAMNTEAFF.

The CDR3 reads CASGRRGGGYEQYF. DNA for the CDR3: TGTGCCAGCGGAAGAAGGGGGGGAGGCTACGAGCAGTACTTC. V is TRBV6-1 and J is TRBJ2-7, with D tentatively TRBD2 (7 bases). This CDR3 is 14 amino acids long. Germline V lookup: CDR1 MNHNS, CDR2 SASEGT. V was shortened by 8 bases and J by 3 bases, with 17 bases between the two germline ends.

The chain carries TRBV19 and TRBJ1-4; D is possibly TRBD1 (5 bases). The V gene's germline CDR1 is LNHDA and CDR2 SQIVND (reference sequence). Trimming shortened V by 5 bases and J by 0 bases, and 13 bases separated the two germline ends. The CDR3 has 16 amino acids. The CDR3 coding sequence is TGTGCCAGTAGTCCACGGGACGGTCCAACTAATGAAAAACTGTTTTTT. Its translation: CASSPRDGPTNEKLFF.